This TCR beta chain was identified in a study of cytomegalovirus exposure and HLA in healthy donors. Points from the study as a whole: Cytomegalovirus-associated status was assigned to approximately 160 TCR beta chains. Based on reports, TCR beta sequences accurately predicted HLA-A and HLA-B alleles for most subjects. In a later analysis, TCR beta V- and J-gene trimming was associated with a missense DCLRE1C variant.

The CDR3 extends over 12 amino acids. Germline lookup yields CDR1 SNHLY and CDR2 FYNNEI. Trimming left V 5 bases short and J 9 bases short, with 11 bases between. Comment on this clone: Its matching antigen is unknown.

Use of 60 Vbeta and 13 Jbeta primers characterized the PCR. Original handling: In a later analysis, about 12 million of some 80 million unique beta chains occurred in at least two donors. TCRdb's table, derived via immunoSEQ multiplex PCR, lists solely in-frame clones and lacks some. The DNA gave D and trimming, while V, J and clone size come from that table. The sample has approximately 79,000 clones, approximately 69% seen once. The V gene is TRBV2, the J gene TRBJ2-1; no definite D call. This TCR was sampled from a man aged 40-50 years in good health and CMV-seropositive. The sequencing input was PBMCs. The CDR3 coding sequence is TGTGCCAGCAGTCCCCTGAGAGCTGAGCAGTTCTTC. Translation: CASSPLRAEQFF.